One sample yielded the 6 T cell receptor beta chains listed below, sequenced in a study of cytomegalovirus exposure and HLA in healthy donors (dated by TCRdb to 2017 to 2019). Libraries came from the immunoSEQ multiplex PCR assay. The multiplex PCR relied on a mix of 60 forward primers for TCR Vbeta segments and 13 reverse primers for TCR Jbeta segments. As stored in TCRdb, this immuneACCESS dataset retains in-frame rearrangements with V and J assigned. A fraction of the clones does not appear; measured against another copy, unresolved V genes explain less than half of the discrepancy, and the remainder lacks a known reason. Present in this sample are fewer than 200,000 clones, around 80% of which were seen just once. The ten most abundant clones make up roughly 1.9% of the sample. Sequencing was carried out using PBMCs. These receptors came from a human donor in good health.

The chain is built from TRBV5-1 and TRBJ1-1; TRBD1 agrees at 7 bases. The germline gives CDR1 SGHRS, CDR2 YFSETQ. The V gene end was trimmed by 0 bases and the J gene end by 0 bases; junction bases not matched to a gene: 5. This CDR3 has 16 amino acids. This chain's CDR3 is CASSLVGTALNTEAFF. The CDR3 region has the DNA TGCGCCAGCAGCTTGGTTGGGACAGCATTGAACACTGAAGCTTTCTTT.

The rearrangement joins TRBV2 to TRBJ2-7, with TRBD2 matching over 10 bases. J gave up 5 bases and V 2 bases, and 6 bases lay outside the gene matches. This CDR3 is built from 15 residues. Germline V lookup: CDR1 SNHLY, CDR2 FYNNEI. This chain's CDR3 is CASSETLAGLDEQYF. The CDR3 region has the DNA TGTGCCAGCAGTGAAACACTAGCGGGGCTCGACGAGCAGTACTTC. The variable domain in full, completed from reference TRBV2 and TRBJ2-7, reads EPEVTQTPSHQVTQMGQEVILRCVPISNHLYFYWYRQILGQKVEFLVSFYNNEISEKSEIFDDQFSVERPDGSNFTLKIRSTKLEDSAMYFCASSETLAGLDEQYFGPGTRLTVT.

V gene TRBV13 combines with J gene TRBJ1-1; D perhaps matches TRBD1 (5 bases). Germline V gene data show CDR1 as PRHDT and CDR2 as FYEKMQ (reference sequence). V lost 2 bases to trimming and J lost 4 bases, with 8 bases between them. The length of the CDR3 is 13 residues. This CDR3 reads CASSLRGSTEAFF. In nucleotides, the CDR3 is TGTGCCAGCAGCTTACGGGGGAGCACTGAAGCTTTCTTT.

This clone was picked up one time. The chain uses TRBV7-2 and TRBJ2-7, with D possibly matching TRBD1 (5 bases). Trimming took off 3 bases at V and 2 bases at J, with 11 bases between the two ends. This CDR3 is 14 amino acids long. The V gene's germline CDR1 is SGHTA and CDR2 FQGNSA. CDR3 amino acids: CASSFRQLAYEQYF. The CDR3 DNA sequence: TGTGCCAGCAGCTTTCGACAGCTTGCCTACGAGCAGTACTTC.

The rearrangement uses TRBV2 and TRBJ2-3, with D possibly being TRBD1 (6 bases). V was clipped by 4 bases and J by 7 bases, with 18 bases between them. This CDR3 is 15 amino acids long. The germline V gene has CDR1 SNHLY and CDR2 FYNNEI. CDR3 protein: CASSGGTIPANTQYF. CDR3 bases: TGTGCCAGCAGTGGAGGGACAATACCGGCAAATACGCAGTATTTT.

J is TRBJ2-5 and V is TRBV4-2; 7 nucleotides agree with TRBD2. There are 19 residues in the CDR3. V was pared by 0 bases and J by 3 bases, with 16 bases of the junction left unmatched. CDR1 and CDR2 from the germline V gene are LGHNA and YNFKEQ. CDR3 DNA: TGTGCCAGCAGCCAAGAACCCTCTAGGCCAGCGGGGTCAGAAGAGACCCAGTACTTC. Protein product: CASSQEPSRPAGSEETQYF.